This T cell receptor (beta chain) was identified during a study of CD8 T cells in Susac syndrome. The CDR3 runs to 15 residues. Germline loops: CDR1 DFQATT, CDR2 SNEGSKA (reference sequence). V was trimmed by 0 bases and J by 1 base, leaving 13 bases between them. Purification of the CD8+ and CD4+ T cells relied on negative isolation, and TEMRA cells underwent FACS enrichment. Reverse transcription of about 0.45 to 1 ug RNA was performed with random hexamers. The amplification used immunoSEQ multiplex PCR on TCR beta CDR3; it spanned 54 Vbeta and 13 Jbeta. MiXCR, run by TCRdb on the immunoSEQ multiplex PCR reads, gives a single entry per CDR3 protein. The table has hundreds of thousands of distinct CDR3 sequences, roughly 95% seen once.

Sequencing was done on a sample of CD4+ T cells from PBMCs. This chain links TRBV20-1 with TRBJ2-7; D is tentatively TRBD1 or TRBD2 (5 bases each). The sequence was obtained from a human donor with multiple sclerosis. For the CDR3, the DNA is TGCAGTGCTAGAGATCAGGGACGGGGATCCTACGAGCAGTACTTC. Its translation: CSARDQGRGSYEQYF.